Sequencing of this T cell receptor beta chain was carried out in a study of blood T cell repertoires in COVID-19. Overall study context: Sources were T cells, B-cell-depleted T cells, or PBMCs; the material itself was cDNA or gDNA.

J was trimmed by 4 bases and V by 3 bases; bases with no gene match: 4. CDR3 length: 15 amino acids. CDR1 is MNHEY, CDR2 SVGAGI, per germline. Repertoires were generated with immunoSEQ multiplex PCR, while TCRdb's copy carries only in-frame clones and drops some. The data show 250,000 or so clones, about 90% seen once. The genes are TRBV6-5 and TRBJ1-3; TRBD1 matches at 9 bases. The sequence was collected from a woman in her twenties or thirties with acute COVID-19. The source material was PBMCs or T cells enriched from blood (not recorded which). The chain's CDR3 is CASSYGTGNGNTIYF. CDR3 bases: TGTGCCAGCAGTTATGGGACAGGGAACGGAAACACCATATATTTT.